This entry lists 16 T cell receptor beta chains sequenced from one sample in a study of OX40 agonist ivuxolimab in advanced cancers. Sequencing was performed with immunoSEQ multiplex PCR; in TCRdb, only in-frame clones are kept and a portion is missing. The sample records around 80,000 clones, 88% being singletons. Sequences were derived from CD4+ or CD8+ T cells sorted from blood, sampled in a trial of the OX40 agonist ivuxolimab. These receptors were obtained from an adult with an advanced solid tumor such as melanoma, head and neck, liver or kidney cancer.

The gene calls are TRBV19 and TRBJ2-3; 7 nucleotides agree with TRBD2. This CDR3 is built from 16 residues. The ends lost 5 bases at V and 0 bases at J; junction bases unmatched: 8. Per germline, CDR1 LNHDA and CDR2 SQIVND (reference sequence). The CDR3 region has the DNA TGTGCCAGTAGTGTCCCTAGCGGTTCTAGCACAGATACGCAGTATTTT. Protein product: CASSVPSGSSTDTQYF.

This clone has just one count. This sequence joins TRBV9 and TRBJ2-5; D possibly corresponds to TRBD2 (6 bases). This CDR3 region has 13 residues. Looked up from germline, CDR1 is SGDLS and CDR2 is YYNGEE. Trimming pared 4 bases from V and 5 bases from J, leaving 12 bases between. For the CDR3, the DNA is TGTGCCAGCAGCACGCGGGGCCTGGAGACCCAGTACTTC. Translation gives CASSTRGLETQYF.

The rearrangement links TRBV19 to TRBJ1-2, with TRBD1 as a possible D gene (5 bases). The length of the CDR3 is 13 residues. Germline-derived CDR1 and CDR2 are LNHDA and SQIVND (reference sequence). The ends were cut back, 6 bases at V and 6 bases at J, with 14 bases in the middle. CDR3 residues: CASRIQQEDGYTF. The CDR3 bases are TGTGCCAGTAGAATTCAACAGGAAGATGGCTACACCTTC. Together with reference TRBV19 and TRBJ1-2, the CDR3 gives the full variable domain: DGGITQSPKYLFRKEGQNVTLSCEQNLNHDAMYWYRQDPGQGLRLIYYSQIVNDFQKGDIAEGYSVSREKKESFPLTVTSAQKNPTAFYLCASRIQQEDGYTFGSGTRLTVV.

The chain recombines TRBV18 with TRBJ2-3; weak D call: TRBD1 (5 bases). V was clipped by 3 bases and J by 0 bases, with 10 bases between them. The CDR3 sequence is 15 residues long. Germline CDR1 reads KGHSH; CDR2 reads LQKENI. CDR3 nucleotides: TGTGCCAGCTCACCCGACAGTTCTAGCACAGATACGCAGTATTTT. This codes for CASSPDSSSTDTQYF.

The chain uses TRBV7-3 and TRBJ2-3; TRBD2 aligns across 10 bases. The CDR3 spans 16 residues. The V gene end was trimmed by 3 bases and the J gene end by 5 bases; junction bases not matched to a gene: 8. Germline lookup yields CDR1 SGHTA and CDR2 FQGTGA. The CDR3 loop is CASSFGLAAEGDTQYF. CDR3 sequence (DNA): TGTGCCAGCAGCTTCGGACTAGCGGCGGAGGGAGATACGCAGTATTTT.

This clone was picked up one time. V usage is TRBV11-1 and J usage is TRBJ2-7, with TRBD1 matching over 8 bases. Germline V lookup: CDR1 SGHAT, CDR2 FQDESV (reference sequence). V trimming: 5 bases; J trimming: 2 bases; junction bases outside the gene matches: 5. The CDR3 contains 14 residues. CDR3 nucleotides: TGTGCCAGCAGCCGTGGACAGGGAGCCTACGAGCAGTACTTC. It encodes CASSRGQGAYEQYF.

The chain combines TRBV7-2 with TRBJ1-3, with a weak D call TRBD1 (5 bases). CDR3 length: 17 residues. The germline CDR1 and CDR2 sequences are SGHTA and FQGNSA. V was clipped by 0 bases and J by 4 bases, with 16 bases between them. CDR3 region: CASSLASGGAQGNTIYF. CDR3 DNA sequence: TGTGCCAGCAGCTTAGCGAGTGGAGGGGCGCAAGGAAACACCATATATTTT.

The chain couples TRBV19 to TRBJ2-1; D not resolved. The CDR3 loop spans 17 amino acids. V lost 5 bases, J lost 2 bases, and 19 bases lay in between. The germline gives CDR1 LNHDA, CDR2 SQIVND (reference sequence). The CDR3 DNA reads TGTGCCAGTAGTCTCCCTCCACTGGCCCGACCCTACAATGAGCAGTTCTTC. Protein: CASSLPPLARPYNEQFF. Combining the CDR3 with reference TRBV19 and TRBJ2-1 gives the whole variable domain DGGITQSPKYLFRKEGQNVTLSCEQNLNHDAMYWYRQDPGQGLRLIYYSQIVNDFQKGDIAEGYSVSREKKESFPLTVTSAQKNPTAFYLCASSLPPLARPYNEQFFGPGTRLTVL.

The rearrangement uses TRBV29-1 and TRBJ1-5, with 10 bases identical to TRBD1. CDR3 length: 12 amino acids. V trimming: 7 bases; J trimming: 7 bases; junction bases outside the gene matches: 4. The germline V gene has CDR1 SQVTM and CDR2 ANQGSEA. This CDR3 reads CSAGTGAQPQHF. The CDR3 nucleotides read TGCAGCGCCGGGACAGGGGCCCAGCCCCAGCATTTT.

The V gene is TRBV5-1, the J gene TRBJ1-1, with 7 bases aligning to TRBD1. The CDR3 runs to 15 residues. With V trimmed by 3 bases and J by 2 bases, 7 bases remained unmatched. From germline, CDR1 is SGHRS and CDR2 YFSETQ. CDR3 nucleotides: TGCGCCAGCAGCTGGACAGGCAACACTAACACTGAAGCTTTCTTT. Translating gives CASSWTGNTNTEAFF.

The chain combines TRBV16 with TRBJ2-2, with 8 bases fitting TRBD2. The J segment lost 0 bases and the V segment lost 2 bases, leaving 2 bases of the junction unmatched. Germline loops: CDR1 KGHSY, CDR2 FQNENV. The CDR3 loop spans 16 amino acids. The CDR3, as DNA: TGTGCCAGCAGCCAAATACTAGCGGCGAACACCGGGGAGCTGTTTTTT. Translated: CASSQILAANTGELFF.

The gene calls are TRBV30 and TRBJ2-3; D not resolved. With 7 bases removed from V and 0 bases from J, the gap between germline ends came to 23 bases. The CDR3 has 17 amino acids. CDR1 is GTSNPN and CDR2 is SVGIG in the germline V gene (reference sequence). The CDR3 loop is CASSKYPGGRSTDTQYF. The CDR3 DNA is TGTGCCTCCTCAAAGTACCCTGGCGGAAGAAGCACAGATACGCAGTATTTT.

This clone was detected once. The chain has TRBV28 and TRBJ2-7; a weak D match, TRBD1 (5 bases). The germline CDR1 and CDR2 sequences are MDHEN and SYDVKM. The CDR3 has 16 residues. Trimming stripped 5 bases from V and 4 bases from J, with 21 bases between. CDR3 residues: CASSPLGFEQEYEQYF. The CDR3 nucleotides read TGTGCCAGCAGTCCCTTAGGATTTGAACAGGAATACGAGCAGTACTTC.

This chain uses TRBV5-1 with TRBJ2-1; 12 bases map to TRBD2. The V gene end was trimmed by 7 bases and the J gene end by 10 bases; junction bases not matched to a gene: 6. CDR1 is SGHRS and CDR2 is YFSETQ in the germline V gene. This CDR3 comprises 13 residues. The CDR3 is CASGLAGPGEQFF. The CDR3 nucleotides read TGCGCCAGCGGACTAGCGGGACCCGGCGAGCAGTTCTTC. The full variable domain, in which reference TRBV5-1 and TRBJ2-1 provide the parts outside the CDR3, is KAGVTQTPRYLIKTRGQQVTLSCSPISGHRSVSWYQQTPGQGLQFLFEYFSETQRNKGNFPGRFSGRQFSNSRSEMNVSTLELGDSALYLCASGLAGPGEQFFGPGTRLTVL.

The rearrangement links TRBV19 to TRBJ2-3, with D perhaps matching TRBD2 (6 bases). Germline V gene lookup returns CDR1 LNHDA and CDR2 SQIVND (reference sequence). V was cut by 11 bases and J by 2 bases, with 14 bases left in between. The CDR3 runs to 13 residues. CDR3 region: CACGLTITDTQYF. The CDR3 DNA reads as TGTGCCTGCGGACTAACCATCACAGATACGCAGTATTTT.

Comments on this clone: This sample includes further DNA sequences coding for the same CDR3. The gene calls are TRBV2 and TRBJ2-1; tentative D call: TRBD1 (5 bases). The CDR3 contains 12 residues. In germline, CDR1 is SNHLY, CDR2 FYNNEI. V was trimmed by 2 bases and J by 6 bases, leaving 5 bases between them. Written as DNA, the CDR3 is TGTGCCAGCAGTGAAAGGGGCAATGAGCAGTTCTTC. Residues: CASSERGNEQFF.